Listed here are 14 T cell receptor beta chains from one sample, sequenced in a study of T cells in Graves' hyperthyroidism and ophthalmopathy. Amplification targeted TCR beta CDR3 regions from RNA transcripts. When the TCR CDR3 underwent first-round RT-PCR, the HTBI primer set was used. In TCRdb, the multiplex PCR reads were re-called with MiXCR into one record per CDR3 protein. The profile covers over 90,000 distinct CDR3 sequences, with about 50% appearing a single time and approximately 24% taken by the ten largest. Sequenced: blood. These receptors were collected from a man aged 35 to 55 with Graves' hyperthyroidism.

On this clonotype: The germline gene is not matched at one end of the junction; a read error may be the cause. The chain couples TRBV19 to TRBJ2-6; possibly TRBD1 for D (5 bases). This CDR3 has 15 amino acids. Germline lookup yields CDR1 LNHDA and CDR2 SQIVND (reference sequence). The CDR3 sequence: CASSMQVSGANALTF. Written as DNA, the CDR3 is TGTGCTAGTAGTATGCAGGTCTCTGGGGCCAACGCCCTGACTTTC.

CDR3 amino acids: CSARGVSGRDTEAFF. CDR3 in DNA: TGCAGTGCTAGGGGGGTTAGCGGGAGGGACACTGAAGCTTTCTTT. This chain joins TRBV20-1 and TRBJ1-1, with D perhaps matching TRBD1 (5 bases). The CDR3 sequence is 15 residues long. Trimming shortened V by 3 bases and J by 3 bases, and 17 bases separated the two germline ends. In germline, CDR1 is DFQATT, CDR2 SNEGSKA (reference sequence).

At least ten counts were recorded for this clonotype. The rearrangement uses TRBV20-1 and TRBJ2-3, with TRBD1 as a possible D gene (5 bases). This CDR3 is built from 12 residues. V was trimmed by 5 bases and J by 3 bases, leaving 9 bases between them. Germline V CDR1 and CDR2: DFQATT, SNEGSKA (reference sequence). The CDR3 reads CSADSRTDTQYF. CDR3 sequence (DNA): TGCAGTGCTGACAGCAGAACAGATACGCAGTATTTT.

This clonotype has a count of ten or more. This chain joins TRBV5-6 and TRBJ2-7; no clear D. The CDR3 length is 13 residues. Trimming removed 0 bases from V and 3 bases from J, with 7 bases in between. The germline V gene has CDR1 SGHDT and CDR2 YYEEEE. CDR3 nucleotides: TGTGCCAGCAGCTTGGGGCAGCTCTACGAGCAGTACTTC. Translated, it gives CASSLGQLYEQYF.

The chain combines TRBV6-1 with TRBJ2-3, with 7 positions matching TRBD2. This CDR3 is 12 amino acids long. The J segment lost 11 bases and the V segment lost 8 bases, leaving 10 bases of the junction unmatched. In germline, CDR1 is MNHNS, CDR2 SASEGT. The CDR3 nucleotides are TGTGCCAGCTGGGGAGGGAACAATGAGCAGTATTTT. Translated: CASWGGNNEQYF.

The chain is built from TRBV19 and TRBJ1-5; 10 nucleotides align to TRBD1. The CDR3 totals 12 residues. The V segment lost 6 bases and the J segment 14 bases; nucleotides outside the gene matches: 7. Germline V gene sequence: CDR1 LNHDA, CDR2 SQIVND (reference sequence). This CDR3 is CASRGTGVYEHF. In DNA form, the CDR3 reads TGTGCCAGTAGAGGGACAGGGGTGTACGAGCATTTT.

This clonotype was observed many times. V usage is TRBV29-1 and J usage is TRBJ1-2, with D possibly matching TRBD1 (6 bases). With 3 bases removed from V and 8 bases from J, the gap between germline ends came to 19 bases. This CDR3 comprises 14 residues. Germline lookup yields CDR1 SQVTM and CDR2 ANQGSEA. The CDR3 DNA sequence: TGCAGCGTTGATCCCCGGACAGTCTTCGGAGGCTACACCTTC. Residues: CSVDPRTVFGGYTF.

This rearrangement joins TRBV7-7 to TRBJ2-1, with a tentative D call TRBD1 (6 bases). CDR1 is SSHAT, CDR2 FNYEAQ, per germline (reference sequence). CDR3 length: 14 amino acids. V was trimmed by 9 bases and J by 7 bases, leaving 19 bases between them. The CDR3 is CASSPDRGSNEQFF. The CDR3 DNA sequence: TGTGCCAGTAGCCCGGATAGGGGGTCTAATGAGCAGTTCTTC.

V is TRBV11-2 and J is TRBJ2-2, with D perhaps matching TRBD1 (6 bases). V was cut by 5 bases and J by 5 bases, with 15 bases left in between. This CDR3 is 15 amino acids long. Germline loops: CDR1 SGHAT, CDR2 FQNNGV. The CDR3 spells CASSLTGTGTGELFF. As DNA, the CDR3 is TGTGCCAGCAGCCTTACAGGGACGGGGACCGGGGAGCTGTTTTTT.

With regard to this clonotype: Here the CDR3 omits its conserved ending phenylalanine or tryptophan, so a read error is the likely source. The CDR3 DNA follows: TGTGCCAGCAGCGGGCAGCGGGGGGGGAACACAGATACGCAGTATCTT. Protein product: CASSGQRGGNTDTQYL. The rearrangement links TRBV2 to TRBJ2-3; 10 bases agree with TRBD2. Germline V gene lookup returns CDR1 SNHLY and CDR2 FYNNEI. The CDR3 has 16 amino acids. The V segment lost 6 bases and the J segment 2 bases; nucleotides outside the gene matches: 8.

At least ten counts were recorded for this clonotype. V usage is TRBV2 and J usage is TRBJ2-1; D is undetermined. V lost 2 bases and J 4 bases, leaving 9 bases between the germline ends. The CDR3 extends over 14 amino acids. CDR1 and CDR2 (germline): SNHLY, FYNNEI. The CDR3 DNA is TGTGCCAGCAGTGAAAGACGCGAGTACAATGAGCAGTTCTTC. It encodes CASSERREYNEQFF.

This clonotype showed up just once. V is TRBV19 and J is TRBJ1-5; D gene ambiguous. Trimming cost V 7 bases and J 2 bases, with 15 bases left between them. There are 15 residues in the CDR3. CDR1 is LNHDA, CDR2 SQIVND, per germline (reference sequence). The CDR3 reads CASTMRRAGNQPQHF. In DNA, the CDR3 is TGTGCCAGTACTATGCGGAGGGCGGGCAATCAGCCCCAGCATTTT.

This clonotype was seen many times. The V and J genes are TRBV10-2 and TRBJ2-4; 9 nucleotides line up with TRBD1. Per germline, CDR1 WSHSY and CDR2 SAAADI. CDR3 length: 13 amino acids. The junction had 6 bases not matched to a gene; V was cut back by 6 bases and J by 9 bases. This CDR3 reads CASRQGAQGIQYF. CDR3 in DNA: TGCGCCAGCAGACAGGGGGCGCAGGGCATTCAGTACTTC.

The rearrangement joins TRBV5-1 to TRBJ1-2; perhaps TRBD1 as D (6 bases). V lost 0 bases and J 5 bases, leaving 14 bases between the germline ends. Germline V gene data show CDR1 as SGHRS and CDR2 as YFSETQ. CDR3 length: 15 amino acids. CDR3 sequence: CASSLDWGAVYGYTF. CDR3 DNA sequence: TGCGCCAGCAGCTTGGACTGGGGGGCCGTGTATGGCTACACCTTC.